The clone carrying this TCR beta chain has a single count. Its target is unknown. There are 16 residues in the CDR3. Germline CDR1 reads SQVTM; CDR2 reads ANQGSEA. V shed 4 bases, J shed 4 bases, and the junction held 12 bases outside the gene matches. This entry comes from a study of cytomegalovirus exposure and HLA in healthy donors. It was with 60 Vbeta and 13 Jbeta primers that the PCR ran. TCRdb's copy holds only in-frame clones and misses some; the assay was immunoSEQ multiplex PCR. The sample comprises about 76,000 clones, 73% of which are singletons, and 15% to 20% rests with the top ten. The study's findings and limits: Within a later analysis, the majority of CMV-associated TCR beta chains appeared HLA-restricted. A later analysis revealed that TCR association rates differed between HLA loci, peaking at DRB1 and bottoming out at HLA-C. One later analysis reportedly identified an Asian-associated ancestry cluster that showed fewer N-insertions than the approximately 710-donor mean. The authors assumed roughly uniform sequencing depth across donors for presence/absence analyses.

The receptor was derived from a woman in her forties in good health and CMV-seropositive. The chain joins TRBV29-1 to TRBJ2-3; 9 positions match TRBD2. The sample was PBMCs. CDR3 DNA sequence: TGCAGCGTTGCTCAGCGGGAGGCCTTAGCAGCAGATACGCAGTATTTT. It translates to CSVAQREALAADTQYF.